This passage covers 13 T cell receptor beta chains from one sample sequenced in a study of OX40 agonist ivuxolimab in advanced cancers. Assay used: immunoSEQ multiplex PCR; TCRdb lists only in-frame clones, some missing. This sample has around 50,000 clones, with 80% to 90% found just once. The specimen comprised CD4+ or CD8+ T cells sorted from blood, sampled in a trial of the OX40 agonist ivuxolimab. The receptors were gathered from an adult with an advanced solid tumor such as melanoma, head and neck, liver or kidney cancer.

V and J are TRBV4-1 and TRBJ2-1, with 9 positions matching TRBD1. V lost 0 bases, J lost 8 bases, and 14 bases stayed unmatched. The CDR3 covers 18 residues. Germline V CDR1 and CDR2: MGHRA, YSYEKL. The CDR3 here is CASSQDIVGTGYSDEQFF. The CDR3, as DNA: TGCGCCAGCAGCCAAGACATTGTAGGGACAGGGTACTCGGATGAGCAGTTCTTC.

The chain joins TRBV12-5 to TRBJ1-6; D not certain. CDR3 size: 14 residues. Germline V gives CDR1 LGHNT, CDR2 FRNRAP. V was pared by 2 bases and J by 5 bases, with 7 bases between. The CDR3 is CASGLTADNSPLHF. The CDR3 region has the DNA TGTGCTAGTGGTTTGACAGCGGATAATTCACCCCTCCACTTT.

The chain has TRBV9 and TRBJ2-2; 9 bases agree with TRBD1. This CDR3 is 17 amino acids long. The V and J ends lost 2 bases and 7 bases, in that order; junction bases with no gene match: 12. Germline lookup yields CDR1 SGDLS and CDR2 YYNGEE. The CDR3 region has the DNA TGTGCCAGCAGCGTCGGACAGGGGCCCTCCTCCGGCGGGGAGCTGTTTTTT. Translated, it gives CASSVGQGPSSGGELFF.

The V call is TRBV11-2, the J call TRBJ1-4; D gene unclear. Germline values: CDR1 SGHAT, CDR2 FQNNGV. Trimming removed 0 bases from V and 7 bases from J, with 12 bases in between. The CDR3 has 15 residues. DNA for the CDR3: TGTGCCAGCAGCTTAGATGGCGGCGTTTCTGAAAAACTGTTTTTT. Translated, it gives CASSLDGGVSEKLFF.

V and J are TRBV7-9 and TRBJ1-2; 11 nucleotides match TRBD1. V gave up 7 bases and J gave up 6 bases; unmatched junction bases: 7. This CDR3 has 14 residues. The germline V gene encodes CDR1 SEHNR and CDR2 FQNEAQ (reference sequence). The CDR3 spells CASTWTGGADGYTF. The CDR3 DNA reads TGTGCCAGCACTTGGACAGGGGGCGCGGATGGCTACACCTTC.

This chain connects TRBV11-2 to TRBJ1-1, with D perhaps TRBD1 (5 bases). The CDR3 sequence is 15 residues long. The germline V and J ends were trimmed by 8 bases and 6 bases, with 22 bases remaining between them. Germline V CDR1 and CDR2: SGHAT, FQNNGV. The CDR3 protein is CASGNYFQGFAEAFF. The CDR3 region has the DNA TGTGCCAGCGGAAACTACTTCCAGGGCTTCGCTGAAGCTTTCTTT.

CDR3 DNA sequence: TGTGCCAGCAGCCCCGGAAGGAGCTCCTACAATGAGCAGTTCTTC. Translation: CASSPGRSSYNEQFF. The rearrangement links TRBV7-8 to TRBJ2-1; no reliable D call. The CDR3 runs to 15 residues. Trimming took 5 bases from V and 0 from J, leaving 11 bases between them. CDR1 and CDR2 (germline): SGHVS, FQNEAQ. Looking up the rest from reference TRBV7-8 and TRBJ2-1 gives the full variable domain: GAGVSQSPRYKVAKRGQDVALRCDPISGHVSLFWYQQALGQGPEFLTYFQNEAQLDKSGLPSDRFFAERPEGSVSTLKIQRTQQEDSAVYLCASSPGRSSYNEQFFGPGTRLTVL.

The chain uses TRBV4-1 and TRBJ1-4; D unresolved. The CDR3 consists of 15 residues. Per the germline V gene, CDR1 is MGHRA and CDR2 is YSYEKL. V gave up 0 bases and J gave up 7 bases, with 12 bases separating them. The CDR3 nucleotides are TGCGCCAGCAGCCAAGATCATGGGGAGGTTGAAAAACTGTTTTTT. It translates to CASSQDHGEVEKLFF.

This clone showed up just a few times. CDR3 nucleotides: TGTGCCAGCAGTGAATCCTCGTCTGGAAACACCATATATTTT. Translation gives CASSESSSGNTIYF. The chain recombines TRBV2 with TRBJ1-3; D is uncertain. V was pared by 2 bases and J by 1 base, with 6 bases between. Germline V gene lookup returns CDR1 SNHLY and CDR2 FYNNEI. The CDR3 consists of 14 residues.

The CDR3 reads CATSTGMNTEAFF. The DNA for the CDR3 is TGTGCCACCAGCACCGGAATGAACACTGAAGCTTTCTTT. This rearrangement joins TRBV15 to TRBJ1-1; D not resolved. The CDR3 is 13 amino acids. Germline values: CDR1 LNHNV, CDR2 YYDKDF (reference sequence). V gave up 4 bases and J gave up 0 bases, with 6 bases separating them.

The V call is TRBV9, the J call TRBJ1-1; possibly TRBD1 for D (5 bases). This CDR3 is built from 13 residues. V lost 3 bases to trimming and J lost 2 bases, with 8 bases between them. Looked up from germline, CDR1 is SGDLS and CDR2 is YYNGEE. This chain's CDR3 is CASSAGGNTEAFF. In nucleotides, the CDR3 is TGTGCCAGCAGCGCGGGGGGAAACACTGAAGCTTTCTTT.

This chain connects TRBV19 to TRBJ2-3; D remains unclear. V was shortened by 5 bases and J by 3 bases, with 3 bases between the two germline ends. The CDR3 extends over 11 amino acids. Germline V gene data show CDR1 as LNHDA and CDR2 as SQIVND (reference sequence). The CDR3, as DNA: TGTGCCAGTAGTGTTACAGATACGCAGTATTTT. It yields the protein CASSVTDTQYF.

A few counts support this clone. This rearrangement joins TRBV2 to TRBJ2-5; TRBD1 aligns across 12 bases. J was trimmed by 5 bases and V by 7 bases; bases with no gene match: 14. The CDR3 has 17 residues. The germline V gene encodes CDR1 SNHLY and CDR2 FYNNEI. In DNA, the CDR3 is TGTGCCAGCAACCACTGGCGGGGACAGGGGGCGGAGGAGACCCAGTACTTC. Its protein product is CASNHWRGQGAEETQYF.